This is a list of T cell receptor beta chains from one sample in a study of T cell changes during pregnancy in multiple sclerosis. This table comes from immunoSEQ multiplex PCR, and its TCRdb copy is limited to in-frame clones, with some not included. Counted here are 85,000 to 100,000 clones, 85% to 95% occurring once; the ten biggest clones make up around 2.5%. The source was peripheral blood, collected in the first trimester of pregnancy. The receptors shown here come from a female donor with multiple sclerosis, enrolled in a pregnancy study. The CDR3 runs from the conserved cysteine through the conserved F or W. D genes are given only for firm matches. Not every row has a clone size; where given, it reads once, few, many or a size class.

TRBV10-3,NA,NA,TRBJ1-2,TGTGCCATCACCCCCAGACAGGAGTTACAAAACTTCTATGGCTACACCTTC,CAITPRQELQNFYGYTF
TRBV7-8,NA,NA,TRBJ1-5,TGTGCCAGCAGCTTACGGGGACAACTCCTAGGTCATGGTCAGCCCCAGCATTTT,CASSLRGQLLGHGQPQHF
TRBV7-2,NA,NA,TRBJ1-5,TGTGCCAGCAGCCAAGGAGGAAATCAGCCCCAGCATTTT,CASSQGGNQPQHF
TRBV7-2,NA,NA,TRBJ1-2,TGTGCCAGCAGCCTAAGTCGGGACTACACCTTC,CASSLSRDYTF
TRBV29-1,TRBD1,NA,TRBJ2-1,TGCAGCGGTAACAGGGGGAGTTATGAGCAGTTCTTC,CSGNRGSYEQFF
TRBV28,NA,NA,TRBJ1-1,TGTGCCAGCAGTTTACCTACTGAAGCTTTCTTT,CASSLPTEAFF
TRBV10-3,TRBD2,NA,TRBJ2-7,TGTGCCATCAGTGCTAGCGGGAGGACCTACGAGCAGTACTTC,CAISASGRTYEQYF
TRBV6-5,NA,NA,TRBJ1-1,TGTGCCAGCAGTTACAGGGGAATGAACACTGAAGCTTTCTTT,CASSYRGMNTEAFF
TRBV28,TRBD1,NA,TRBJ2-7,TGTGCCAGCGGAGAGGCGACAGGGAACTACGAGCAGTACTTC,CASGEATGNYEQYF
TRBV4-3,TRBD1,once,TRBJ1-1,TGCGCCAGCAGCCGGGACAGGGGTTCGAACACTGAAGCTTTCTTT,CASSRDRGSNTEAFF
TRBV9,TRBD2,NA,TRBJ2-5,TGTGCCAGCAGCGTTAACGGACTAGCGGCTCAAGAGACCCAGTACTTC,CASSVNGLAAQETQYF
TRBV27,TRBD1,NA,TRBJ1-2,TGTGCCAGCAGTATAGGGACAGGGTTCTCCTTTGGCTACACCTTC,CASSIGTGFSFGYTF
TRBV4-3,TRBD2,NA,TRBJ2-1,TGCGCCAGCAGCCAAGGACTAGCCCGATACAATGAGCAGTTCTTC,CASSQGLARYNEQFF
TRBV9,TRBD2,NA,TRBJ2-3,TGTGCCAGCAGCGTAGCTAGCGGGAGGGAAGATACGCAGTATTTT,CASSVASGREDTQYF
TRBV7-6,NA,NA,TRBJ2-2,TGTGCCACAGAGGACAGACCCAAGGGCACCGGGGAGCTGTTTTTT,CATEDRPKGTGELFF
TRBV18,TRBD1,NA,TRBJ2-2,TGTGCCAGCTCACCATTGGACAGGGACATCACCGGGGAGCTGTTTTTT,CASSPLDRDITGELFF
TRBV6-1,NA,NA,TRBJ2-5,TGTGCCAGCACCCGGGACTCCCAAGAGACCCAGTACTTC,CASTRDSQETQYF
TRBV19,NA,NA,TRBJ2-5,TGTGCCAGTAGCCCTACAGCAACATCGTCCCCAGAGACCCAGTACTTC,CASSPTATSSPETQYF
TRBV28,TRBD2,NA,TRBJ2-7,TGTGCCACAGGGTGGGTAGCGGGGGAGCAGTACTTC,CATGWVAGEQYF
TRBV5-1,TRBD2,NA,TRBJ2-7,TGCGCCAGCAGCTGGGGGACTAGCGGACCCTACGAGCAGTACTTC,CASSWGTSGPYEQYF
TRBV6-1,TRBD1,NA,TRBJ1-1,TGTGCCAGCAGTGAATTGTACAGGGGGTCTATGAACACTGAAGCTTTCTTT,CASSELYRGSMNTEAFF
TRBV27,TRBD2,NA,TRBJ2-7,TGTGCCAGCAGTTTACGGTTTAGCGGGAGCTCCTACGAGCAGTACTTC,CASSLRFSGSSYEQYF
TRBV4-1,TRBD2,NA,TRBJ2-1,TGCGCCAGCAGCCCCAACCCCGGGACTAGCGTAAACAATGAGCAGTTCTTC,CASSPNPGTSVNNEQFF
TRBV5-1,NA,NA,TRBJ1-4,TGCGCCAGCAGCCCAAGGACAGCGGATGAAAAACTGTTTTTT,CASSPRTADEKLFF
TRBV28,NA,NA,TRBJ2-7,TGTGCCAGCATTAAAAGTGGGGCGGGGGAGCAGTACTTC,CASIKSGAGEQYF
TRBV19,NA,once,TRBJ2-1,TGTGCCAGTAGTCTCGGTAGCTACAATGAGCAGTTCTTC,CASSLGSYNEQFF
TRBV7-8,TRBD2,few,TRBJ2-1,TGTGCCAGCAGCGGACTAGCGAGCTACAATGAGCAGTTCTTC,CASSGLASYNEQFF
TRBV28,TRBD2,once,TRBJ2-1,TGTGCCAGCAGTGATACTAGCGGGAGTCCCCCGAATGAGCAGTTCTTC,CASSDTSGSPPNEQFF
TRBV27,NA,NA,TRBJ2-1,TGTGCCAGCAGTTTAGCGGGGATCCACTACAATGAGCAGTTCTTC,CASSLAGIHYNEQFF
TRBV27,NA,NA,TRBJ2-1,TGTGCCAGCCGGTACGGAGGGCCATACAATGAGCAGTTCTTC,CASRYGGPYNEQFF
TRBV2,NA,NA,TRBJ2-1,TGTGCCAGCAGTGAAGAACTAGCTGCGAAATACAATGAGCAGTTCTTC,CASSEELAAKYNEQFF
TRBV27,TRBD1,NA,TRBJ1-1,TGTGCCAGCAGTCCCGGACAGGGCACTGAAGCTTTCTTT,CASSPGQGTEAFF
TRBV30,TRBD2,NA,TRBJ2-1,TGTGCCTGGAGTGCCCGGAGCGGGAGCGCATACAATGAGCAGTTCTTC,CAWSARSGSAYNEQFF
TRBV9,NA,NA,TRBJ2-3,TGTGCCAGCAGCGTATGGGGCGGCACAGATACGCAGTATTTT,CASSVWGGTDTQYF
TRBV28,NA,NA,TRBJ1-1,TGTGCCAGCAGTCCGGGACACCTGAACACTGAAGCTTTCTTT,CASSPGHLNTEAFF
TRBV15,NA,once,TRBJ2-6,TGTGCCACCAGCAGAGTAAACTCTGGGGCCAACGTCCTGACTTTC,CATSRVNSGANVLTF
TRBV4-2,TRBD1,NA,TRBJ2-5,TGTGCCAGCAGCCAAGTCGGGGGACAGGGGGAAGAGACCCAGTACTTC,CASSQVGGQGEETQYF
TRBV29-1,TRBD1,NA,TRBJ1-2,TGCAGCGTCCGACAGGGTCAGAACCATGGCTACACCTTC,CSVRQGQNHGYTF
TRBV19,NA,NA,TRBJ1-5,TGTGCCAGTAGTATAGGGCCAGGACAGAGGGGATATAGCAATCAGCCCCAGCATTTT,CASSIGPGQRGYSNQPQHF
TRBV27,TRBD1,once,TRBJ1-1,TGTGCCAGCAGTTGGGACAGGGGGCTGAACACTGAAGCTTTCTTT,CASSWDRGLNTEAFF
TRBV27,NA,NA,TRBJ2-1,TGTGCCAGCAGTCCCCCCTATTGGGCAGTAACCCAATCCAATGAGCAGTTCTTC,CASSPPYWAVTQSNEQFF
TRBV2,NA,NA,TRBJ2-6,TGTGCCAGCAACCCTACGTCAGGGTCTGGGGCCAACGTCCTGACTTTC,CASNPTSGSGANVLTF
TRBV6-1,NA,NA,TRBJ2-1,TGTGCCAACGGGGCGGGGTACCATGAGCAGTTCTTC,CANGAGYHEQFF
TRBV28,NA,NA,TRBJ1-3,TGTGCCAGCAGCGGGGGAAAATCTGGAAACACCATATATTTT,CASSGGKSGNTIYF
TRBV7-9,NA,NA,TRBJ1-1,TGTGCCAGCAGCCCGCCGGGGGTTGTTGGGACTGAAGCTTTCTTT,CASSPPGVVGTEAFF
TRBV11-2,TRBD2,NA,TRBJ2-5,TGTGCCAGCAGCTTAGTAGGAGGACTAGTGTACAAGGAGACCCAGTACTTC,CASSLVGGLVYKETQYF
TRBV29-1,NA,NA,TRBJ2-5,TGCAGCGTTGGCGGGCCGACCCAGTACTTC,CSVGGPTQYF
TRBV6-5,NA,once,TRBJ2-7,TGTGCCAGCAGTTACTCCCCTGCCGCGTCCTACGAGCAGTACTTC,CASSYSPAASYEQYF
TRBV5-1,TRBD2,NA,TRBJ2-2,TGCGCCAGCAGCCTAAGGACTAGCGGTGTACCCGGGGAGCTGTTTTTT,CASSLRTSGVPGELFF
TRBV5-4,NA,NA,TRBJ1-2,TGTGCCAGCAGCTTGAAAGCGGTGACCGATTATGGCTACACCTTC,CASSLKAVTDYGYTF
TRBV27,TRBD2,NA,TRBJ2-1,TGTGCCAGCAGTTTAGAGGGGACTAGCGGTTACAATGAGCAGTTCTTC,CASSLEGTSGYNEQFF
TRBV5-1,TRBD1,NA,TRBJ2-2,TGCGCCAGCAGCGGCAGGGGGATCGGGGAGCTGTTTTTT,CASSGRGIGELFF
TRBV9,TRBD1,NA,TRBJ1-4,TGTGCCAGCAGCGTAGCCATGACAGGGATTAATGAAAAACTGTTTTTT,CASSVAMTGINEKLFF
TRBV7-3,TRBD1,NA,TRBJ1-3,TGTGCCAGCAGCTTACCAGCAGGGGGCTCGGGAAACACCATATATTTT,CASSLPAGGSGNTIYF
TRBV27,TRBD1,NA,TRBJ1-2,TGTGCCAGCAGTCCCAGTGGGGACAGATCATATGGCTACACCTTC,CASSPSGDRSYGYTF
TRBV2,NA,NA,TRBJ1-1,TGTGCCAGCAGTTACTCACACACTGAAGCTTTCTTT,CASSYSHTEAFF
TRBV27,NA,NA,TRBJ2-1,TGTGCCAGCAGTTTTTTCGGGACAGAGCAGTTCTTC,CASSFFGTEQFF
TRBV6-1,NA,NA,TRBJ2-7,TGTGCCACTTATCAGGGCTACGAGCAGTACTTC,CATYQGYEQYF
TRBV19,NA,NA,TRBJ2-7,TGTGCCAGTAGTATCGGGACCCGAGGGACAAATGGCGAGCAGTACTTC,CASSIGTRGTNGEQYF